This TCR beta chain was sequenced for a study of shared clonotypes between healthy human individuals. Using immunoSEQ multiplex PCR, the repertoire was profiled, and TCRdb retains in-frame clones only, with some absent. The sample consists of 1.5 million to 2.5 million clones, approximately 95% of them appearing once. Naive CD8 cells lacked CD45RO and underwent positive selection for CCR7, leaving out terminally differentiated effector memory CD45RA+ cells. This CDR3 is built from 12 residues. V lost 0 bases and J 5 bases, leaving 8 bases between the germline ends. Looked up from germline, CDR1 is GTSNPN and CDR2 is SVGIG (reference sequence).

Sequences were obtained from naive CD8+ T cells sorted from blood. This clonotype was sampled from a man between 18 and 29 years old in good health. The chain carries TRBV30 and TRBJ2-7, with D unresolved. Written as DNA, the CDR3 is TGTGCCTGGAGTGTACAAACGGACGAGCAGTACTTC. Translating it yields CAWSVQTDEQYF.